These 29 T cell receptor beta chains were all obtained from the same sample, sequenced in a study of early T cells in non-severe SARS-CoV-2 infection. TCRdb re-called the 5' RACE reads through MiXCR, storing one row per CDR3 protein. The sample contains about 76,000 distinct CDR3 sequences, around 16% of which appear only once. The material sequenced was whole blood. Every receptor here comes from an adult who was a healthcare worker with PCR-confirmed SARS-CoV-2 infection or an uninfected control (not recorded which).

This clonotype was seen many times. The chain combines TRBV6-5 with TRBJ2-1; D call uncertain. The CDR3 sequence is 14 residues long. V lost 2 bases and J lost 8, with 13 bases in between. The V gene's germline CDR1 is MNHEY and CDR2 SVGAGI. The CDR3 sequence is CASSYGRHGDEQFF. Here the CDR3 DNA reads TGTGCCAGCAGTTACGGTCGCCATGGGGATGAGCAGTTCTTC.

Here the CDR3 DNA reads TGTGCCAGCAGTCTACCGACAGATTATAATGAAAAACTGTTTTTT. It codes for CASSLPTDYNEKLFF. The chain employs TRBV27 and TRBJ1-4, with a tentative D call TRBD1 (5 bases). This CDR3 spans 15 amino acids. Germline V lookup: CDR1 MNHEY, CDR2 SMNVEV (reference sequence). V was pared by 5 bases and J by 4 bases, with 14 bases between.

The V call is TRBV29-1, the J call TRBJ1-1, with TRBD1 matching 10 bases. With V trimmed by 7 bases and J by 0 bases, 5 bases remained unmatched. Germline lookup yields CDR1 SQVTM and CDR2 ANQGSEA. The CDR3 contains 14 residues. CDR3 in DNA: TGCAGCGCTTCCGGGACAGGGGTGAACACTGAAGCTTTCTTT. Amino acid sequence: CSASGTGVNTEAFF.

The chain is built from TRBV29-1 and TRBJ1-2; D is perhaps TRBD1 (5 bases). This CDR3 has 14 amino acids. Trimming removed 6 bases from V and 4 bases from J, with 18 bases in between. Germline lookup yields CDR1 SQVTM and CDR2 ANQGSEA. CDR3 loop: CSVNFRVQGYGYTF. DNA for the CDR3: TGCAGCGTGAACTTCCGGGTCCAGGGCTATGGCTACACCTTC.

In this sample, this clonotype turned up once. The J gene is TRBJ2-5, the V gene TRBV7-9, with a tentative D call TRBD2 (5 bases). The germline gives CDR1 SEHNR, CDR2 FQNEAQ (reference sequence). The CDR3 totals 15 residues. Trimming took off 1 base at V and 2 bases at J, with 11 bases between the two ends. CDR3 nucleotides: TGTGCCAGCAGCTTAGTAAAGAGCGGTCAAGAGACCCAGTACTTC. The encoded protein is CASSLVKSGQETQYF.

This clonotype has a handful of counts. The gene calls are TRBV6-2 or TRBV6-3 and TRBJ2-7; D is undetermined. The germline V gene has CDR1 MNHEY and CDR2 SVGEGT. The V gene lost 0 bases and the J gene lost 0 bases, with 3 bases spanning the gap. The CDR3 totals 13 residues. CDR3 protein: CASSYSSSYEQYF. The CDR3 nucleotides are TGTGCCAGCAGTTACTCGAGCTCCTACGAGCAGTACTTC.

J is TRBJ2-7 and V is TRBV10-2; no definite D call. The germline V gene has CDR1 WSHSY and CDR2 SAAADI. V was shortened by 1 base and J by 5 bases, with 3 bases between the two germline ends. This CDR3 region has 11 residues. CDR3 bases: TGCGCCAGCAGTGAGTGGAACGAGCAGTACTTC. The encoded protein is CASSEWNEQYF.

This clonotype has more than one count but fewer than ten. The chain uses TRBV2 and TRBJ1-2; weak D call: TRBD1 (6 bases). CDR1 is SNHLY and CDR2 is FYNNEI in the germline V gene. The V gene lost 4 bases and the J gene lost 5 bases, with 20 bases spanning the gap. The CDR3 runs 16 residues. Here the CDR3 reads CASSVTLRGQSYGYTF. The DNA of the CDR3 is TGTGCCAGCAGTGTAACCCTCAGGGGACAAAGTTATGGCTACACCTTC.

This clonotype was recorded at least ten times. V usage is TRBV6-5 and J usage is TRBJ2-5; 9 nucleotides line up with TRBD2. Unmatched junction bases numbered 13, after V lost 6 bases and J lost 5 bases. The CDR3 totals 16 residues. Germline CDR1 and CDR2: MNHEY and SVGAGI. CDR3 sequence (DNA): TGTGCCAGCAGCAGGGTAGCGGGGGCCGCCCCCGAGACCCAGTACTTC. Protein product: CASSRVAGAAPETQYF.

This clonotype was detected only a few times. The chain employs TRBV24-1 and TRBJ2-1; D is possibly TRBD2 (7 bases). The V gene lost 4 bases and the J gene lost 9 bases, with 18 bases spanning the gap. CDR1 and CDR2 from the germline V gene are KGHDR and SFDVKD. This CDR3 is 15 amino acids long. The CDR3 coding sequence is TGTGCCACCAGTGACCCCAGGGGAGGGCCTCGTGAGCAGTTCTTC. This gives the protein CATSDPRGGPREQFF.

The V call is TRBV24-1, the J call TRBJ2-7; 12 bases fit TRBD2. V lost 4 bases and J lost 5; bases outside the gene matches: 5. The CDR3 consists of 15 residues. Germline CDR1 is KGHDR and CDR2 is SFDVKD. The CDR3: CATSEGGLAGNEQYF. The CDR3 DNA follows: TGTGCCACCAGTGAAGGAGGACTAGCGGGGAACGAGCAGTACTTC.

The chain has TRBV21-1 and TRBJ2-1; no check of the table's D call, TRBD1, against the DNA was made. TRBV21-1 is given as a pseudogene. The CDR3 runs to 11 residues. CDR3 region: CASGGFGEQFF. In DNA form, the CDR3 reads TGTGCCAGCGGGGGATTTGGTGAGCAGTTCTTC.

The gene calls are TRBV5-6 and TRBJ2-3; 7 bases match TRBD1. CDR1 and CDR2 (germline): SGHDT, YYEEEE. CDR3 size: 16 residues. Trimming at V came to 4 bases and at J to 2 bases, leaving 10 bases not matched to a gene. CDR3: CASSNVPTGITDTQYF. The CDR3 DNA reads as TGTGCCAGCAGCAACGTCCCGACAGGGATCACAGATACGCAGTATTTT.

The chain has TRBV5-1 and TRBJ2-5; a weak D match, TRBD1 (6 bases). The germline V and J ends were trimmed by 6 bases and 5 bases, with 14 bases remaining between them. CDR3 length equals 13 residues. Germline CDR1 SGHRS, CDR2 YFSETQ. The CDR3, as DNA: TGCGCCAGCATTCAGGGGCGCGGGGAGACCCAGTACTTC. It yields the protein CASIQGRGETQYF.

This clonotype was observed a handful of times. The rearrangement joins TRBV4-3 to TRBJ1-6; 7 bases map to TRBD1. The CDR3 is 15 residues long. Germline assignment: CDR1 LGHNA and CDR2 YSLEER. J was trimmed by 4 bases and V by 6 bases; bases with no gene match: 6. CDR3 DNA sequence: TGCGCCAGCAGTGGATCGACAGGGTATAATTCACCCCTCCACTTT. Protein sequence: CASSGSTGYNSPLHF.

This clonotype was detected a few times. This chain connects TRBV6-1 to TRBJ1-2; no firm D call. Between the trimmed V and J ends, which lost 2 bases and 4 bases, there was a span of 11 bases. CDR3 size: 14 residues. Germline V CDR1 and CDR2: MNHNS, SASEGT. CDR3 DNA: TGTGCCAGCAGTGAAATCCACGGATCCTATGGCTACACCTTC. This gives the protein CASSEIHGSYGYTF.

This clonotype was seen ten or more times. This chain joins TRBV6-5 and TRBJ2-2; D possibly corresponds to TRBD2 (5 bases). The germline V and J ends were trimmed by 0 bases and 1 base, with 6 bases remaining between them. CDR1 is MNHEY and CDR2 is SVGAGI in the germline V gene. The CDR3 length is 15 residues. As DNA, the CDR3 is TGTGCCAGCAGTTACTCGAGCGGGAACACCGGGGAGCTGTTTTTT. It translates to CASSYSSGNTGELFF.

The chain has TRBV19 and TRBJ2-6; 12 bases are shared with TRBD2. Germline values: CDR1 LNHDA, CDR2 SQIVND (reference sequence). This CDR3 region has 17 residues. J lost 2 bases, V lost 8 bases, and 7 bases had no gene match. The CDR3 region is CASRASGRAAGANVLTF. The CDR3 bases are TGTGCCAGTCGAGCTAGCGGGAGGGCCGCTGGGGCCAACGTCCTGACTTTC.

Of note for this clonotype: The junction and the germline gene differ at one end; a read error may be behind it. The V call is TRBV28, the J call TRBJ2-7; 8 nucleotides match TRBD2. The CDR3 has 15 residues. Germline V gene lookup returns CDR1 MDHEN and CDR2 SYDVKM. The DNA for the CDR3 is TGTGCTAGCAGCCCCGGGGGGGAGGGGACCTACGAGCAGTACTTC. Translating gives CASSPGGEGTYEQYF.

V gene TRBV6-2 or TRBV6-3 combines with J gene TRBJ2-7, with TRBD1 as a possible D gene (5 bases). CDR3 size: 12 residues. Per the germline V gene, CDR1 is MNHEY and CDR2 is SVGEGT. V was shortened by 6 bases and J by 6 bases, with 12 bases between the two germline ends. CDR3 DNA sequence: TGTGCCAGCAGGGACACCTCTAGCGAGCAGTACTTC. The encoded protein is CASRDTSSEQYF.

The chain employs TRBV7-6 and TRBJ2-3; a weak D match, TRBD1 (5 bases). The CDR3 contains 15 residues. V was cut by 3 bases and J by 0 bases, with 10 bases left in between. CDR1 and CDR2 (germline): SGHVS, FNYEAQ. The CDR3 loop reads CASSLTVYSTDTQYF. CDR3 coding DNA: TGTGCCAGCAGCTTGACAGTGTATAGCACAGATACGCAGTATTTT.

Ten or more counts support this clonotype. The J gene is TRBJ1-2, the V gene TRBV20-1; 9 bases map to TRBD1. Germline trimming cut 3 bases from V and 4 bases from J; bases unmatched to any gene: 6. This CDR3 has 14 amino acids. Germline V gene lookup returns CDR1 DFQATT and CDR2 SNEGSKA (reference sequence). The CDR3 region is CSASGTGRAYGYTF. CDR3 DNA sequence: TGCAGTGCTAGTGGGACAGGGAGGGCCTATGGCTACACCTTC.

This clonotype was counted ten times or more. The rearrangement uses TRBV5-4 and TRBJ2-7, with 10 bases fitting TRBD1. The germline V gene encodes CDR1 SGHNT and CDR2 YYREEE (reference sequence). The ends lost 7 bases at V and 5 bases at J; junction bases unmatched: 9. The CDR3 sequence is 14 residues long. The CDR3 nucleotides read TGTGCCAGCGGAAATCGACAGGGGGCGAACGAGCAGTACTTC. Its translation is CASGNRQGANEQYF.

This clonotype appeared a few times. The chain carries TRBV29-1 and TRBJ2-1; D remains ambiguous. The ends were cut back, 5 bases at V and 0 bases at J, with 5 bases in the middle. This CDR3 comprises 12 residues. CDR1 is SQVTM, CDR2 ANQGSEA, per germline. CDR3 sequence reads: CSVLSSYNEQFF. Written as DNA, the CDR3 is TGCAGCGTTTTGAGCTCCTACAATGAGCAGTTCTTC.

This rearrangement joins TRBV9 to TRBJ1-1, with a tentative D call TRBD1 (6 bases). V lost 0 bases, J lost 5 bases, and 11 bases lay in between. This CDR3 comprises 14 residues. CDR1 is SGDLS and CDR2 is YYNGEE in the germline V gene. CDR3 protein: CASSVARGGTEAFF. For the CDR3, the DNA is TGTGCCAGCAGCGTAGCACGAGGGGGGACTGAAGCTTTCTTT.

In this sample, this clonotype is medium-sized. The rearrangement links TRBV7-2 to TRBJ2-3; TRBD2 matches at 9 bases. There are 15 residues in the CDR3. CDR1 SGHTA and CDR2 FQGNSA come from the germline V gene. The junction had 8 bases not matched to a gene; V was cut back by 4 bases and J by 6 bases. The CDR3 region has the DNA TGTGCCAGCAGCTCATCCCCGACTAGCGGTGATACGCAGTATTTT. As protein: CASSSSPTSGDTQYF.

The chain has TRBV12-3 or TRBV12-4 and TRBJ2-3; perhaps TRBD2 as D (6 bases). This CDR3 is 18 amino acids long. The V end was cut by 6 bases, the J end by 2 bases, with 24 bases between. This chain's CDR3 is CASSLKHGSRGTTDTQYF. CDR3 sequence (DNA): TGTGCCAGCAGCCTAAAGCACGGGAGCCGGGGTACCACAGATACGCAGTATTTT.

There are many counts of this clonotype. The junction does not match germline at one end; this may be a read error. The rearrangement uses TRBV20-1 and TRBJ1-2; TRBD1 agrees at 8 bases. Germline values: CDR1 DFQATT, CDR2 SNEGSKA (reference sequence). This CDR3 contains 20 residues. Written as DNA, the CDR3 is TGCAGTGCTAGAGAGTCGAGGGTAGGGACAGGACCGCACAGGTACTACGGCTACACCTTC. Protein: CSARESRVGTGPHRYYGYTF.

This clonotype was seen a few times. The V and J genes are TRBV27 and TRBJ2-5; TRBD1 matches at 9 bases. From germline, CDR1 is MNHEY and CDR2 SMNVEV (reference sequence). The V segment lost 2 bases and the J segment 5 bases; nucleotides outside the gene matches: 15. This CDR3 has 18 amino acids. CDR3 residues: CASSLEFPDRDRAETQYF. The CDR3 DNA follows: TGTGCCAGCAGTTTAGAATTCCCAGATAGGGACAGGGCGGAGACCCAGTACTTC.